Sequencing of this TCR beta chain was carried out in a study of beta chain features in type 1 diabetes. This clone is a singleton in its sample. All of the isolated RNA was reverse transcribed, so expressed TCRB transcripts were sequenced. Generated by immunoSEQ multiplex PCR, the TCRdb table keeps only in-frame clones and is missing some. The data show around 240,000 clones, with about 70% seen just once and almost 0.055% held by the top ten. V dropped 4 bases and J dropped 0 bases, with 10 bases sitting between them. CDR3 size: 15 residues. Germline V gene lookup returns CDR1 LNHNV and CDR2 YYDKDF (reference sequence).

The TCR originated in a man aged 30 to 45 in good health. Sequencing input: naive CD4+ T cells from blood. This chain uses TRBV15 with TRBJ2-1; D is unclear. The DNA for the CDR3 is TGTGCCACCAGCAAAGAGGAGAGCTCCTACAATGAGCAGTTCTTC. Protein product: CATSKEESSYNEQFF.